The clone carrying this T cell receptor (beta chain) was observed a handful of times. The study recruited people aged 18 to 89 years across around 23 US areas. V was cut by 3 bases and J by 4 bases, with 9 bases left in between. This CDR3 comprises 13 residues. The authors' processing: Estimation of nucleated cell counts was performed using reference gene primer amplification. Profiling relied on immunoSEQ multiplex PCR, and the TCRdb table lists in-frame clones only, not all of them. D and trimming come from the DNA, and the V and J calls and clone size come from that table. The table records approximately 180,000 clones, about 77% of them present only once. These data come from a study of blood T cell repertoires in COVID-19. Study overall: COVID-19 samples collected from the United States, Italy and Spain covered acute and convalescent phases. Sample material is recorded as cDNA or gDNA derived from T cells, B-cell-depleted T cells, or PBMCs.

The source material was PBMCs or T cells enriched from blood (not recorded which). The rearrangement uses TRBV12-3 or TRBV12-4 and TRBJ1-1, with D tentatively TRBD1 (5 bases). The receptor was derived from a woman aged 45-65 years with acute COVID-19. CDR3 in amino acids: CASSFLGGTEAFF. CDR3 DNA sequence: TGTGCCAGCAGTTTTTTGGGGGGCACTGAAGCTTTCTTT.